This T cell receptor beta chain was captured by sequencing in a study of molecular identifiers for immune sequencing clone quantification. Findings of the study overall: Detecting spiked Jurkat TCR RNA from one cell among about a million naive cells was reportedly possible.

Points on this clonotype: The antigen is undetermined.

Sorted cells numbering about 20,000 to 1,100,000, with 10%, 30% or 50% RNA, yielded the naive CD8 libraries. Germline V gene data show CDR1 as SEHNR and CDR2 as FQNEAQ (reference sequence). The CDR3 length is 14 residues. Trimming shortened V by 4 bases and J by 5 bases, and 14 bases separated the two germline ends. TCRdb re-derived calls from the PCR reads in MiXCR, one entry per CDR3 protein. There are over 300,000 distinct CDR3 sequences in the sample; 24% occur only once, and about 0.73% lies in the top ten. The TCR was taken from a human donor in good health. Some libraries in this study had Jurkat cell RNA spiked in. Sequences were obtained from naive CD8+ T cells from blood, with Jurkat cell RNA spiked in. Subset noted: FACS-sorted CD8+CD4-CCR7+CD45RA+ naive T cells. The genes are TRBV7-9 and TRBJ2-5; D unresolved. Here the CDR3 DNA reads TGTGCCAGCAGCTACCTGGACGCCCAGGAGACCCAGTACTTC. It is translated as CASSYLDAQETQYF.